The entry that follows covers one T cell receptor beta chain sequence. Its antigen remains unidentified. The sample holds no much larger clone one base away, and base qualities are not on file. TCR beta repertoires were profiled from peripheral blood of about a dozen young patients with multiple sclerosis to demonstrate the VDJtools post-analysis software. The multiple sclerosis patients were children and adolescents ranging in age from roughly 6 to 16 years. This record belongs to a study of post-analysis software for immune sequencing data (dated by TCRdb to the mid-2010s). At the level of the whole study: Relapsing-remitting, secondary progressive and progressive-relapsing multiple sclerosis were recorded as disease courses, and subtype annotation was lacking for some patients. Patient repertoires were compared against about a dozen previously published healthy control repertoires from donors aged about 6 to 26 years. A subset of samples was prepared in parallel using single-end sample barcoding, then pooled and co-amplified after Illumina adapter ligation. Findings and caveats that apply to the study as a whole: The multiple sclerosis patient group was slightly younger than the control group. Significantly lower normalized Chao1 diversity was found in multiple sclerosis patients than in controls, suggesting substantial peripheral T-cell clonal expansion. Strong co-clustering of samples prepared in the same batch was shown by direct clustering with F measure, prompting a batch-effect correction.

Library generation was performed with PCR. Sequencing was performed on an Illumina HiSeq 2500. To reduce PCR and sequencing biases, unique molecular identifiers were built into the TCR beta cDNA libraries. Approximately 500,000 cDNA molecules were obtained per 1 to 10 million input T cells, so each molecule approximated one T cell. The patient libraries were prepared and sequenced with the same protocol used for the earlier healthy control dataset. Within a given batch, samples were prepared together, multiplexed and sequenced on the same HiSeq lane. Turning to the authors' computational methods: Raw barcoded reads were processed with MIGEC, and single-read molecular identifier groups were discarded before consensus assembly and CDR3 extraction. VDJtools was used for post-analysis of the clonotype tables, and diversity was normalized by down-sampling every dataset to the size of the smallest sample. In repertoire overlap clustering, CDR3 amino acid sequences, but not nucleotide sequences, were matched to correct batch-related cross-sample contamination. Starting from the raw public reads, TCRdb applied fastp trimming at Q25, assembled clones with MiXCR and retained in-frame beta chains. Entries are consolidated by CDR3 protein sequence, retaining the most common genes and DNA. These V and J calls are TCRdb output, not the study's own analysis. The sample table shows about 540,000 distinct CDR3 sequences, and around 34% are seen once. 5% to 6% of the sample is held by the ten biggest clonotypes.

The sequenced sample consisted of blood. This clonotype originated in a girl between 2 and 17 years old with multiple sclerosis.

CDR3 protein: CASSQELVRGHEQFF. The DNA sequence reads TGTGCCAGCAGCCAAGAATTAGTGCGGGGGCATGAGCAGTTCTTC. In this chain, TRBV4-2 is recombined with TRBJ2-1; TRBD2 is a possible D gene, resting on 7 matching bases. The germline V gene sets CDR1 to LGHNA and CDR2 to YNFKEQ. Counted from cysteine to phenylalanine, this CDR3 has 15 amino acids. The DNA shown is the 45-base CDR3, in frame from base 1. At the junction V is shortened by 0 bases and J by 8 bases, with 14 bases in between.